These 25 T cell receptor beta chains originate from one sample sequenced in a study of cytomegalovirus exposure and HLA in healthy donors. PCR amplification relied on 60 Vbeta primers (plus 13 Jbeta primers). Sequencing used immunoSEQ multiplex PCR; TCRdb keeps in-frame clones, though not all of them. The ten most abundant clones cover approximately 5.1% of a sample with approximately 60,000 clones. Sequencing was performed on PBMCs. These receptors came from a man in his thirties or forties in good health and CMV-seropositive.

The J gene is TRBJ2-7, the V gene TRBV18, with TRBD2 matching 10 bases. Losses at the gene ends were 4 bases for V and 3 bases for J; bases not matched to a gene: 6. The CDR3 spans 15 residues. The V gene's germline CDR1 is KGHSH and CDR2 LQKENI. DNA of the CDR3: TGTGCCAGCTCACGGGCTAGCGGGAGCAACTACGAGCAGTACTTC. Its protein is CASSRASGSNYEQYF.

The CDR3 DNA reads as TGTGCCTGGAGCAGCTCCTATAATTCACCCCTCCACTTT. Translating gives CAWSSSYNSPLHF. This chain links TRBV30 with TRBJ1-6; D unclear. CDR3 length equals 13 residues. Trimming pared 3 bases from V and 0 bases from J, leaving 3 bases between. CDR1 and CDR2 from the germline V gene are GTSNPN and SVGIG (reference sequence).

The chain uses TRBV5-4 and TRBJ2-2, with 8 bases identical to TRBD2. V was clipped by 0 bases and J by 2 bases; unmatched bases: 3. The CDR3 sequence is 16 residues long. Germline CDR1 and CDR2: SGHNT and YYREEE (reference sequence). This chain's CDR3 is CASSLGGGRNTGELFF. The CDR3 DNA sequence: TGTGCCAGCAGCTTGGGCGGGGGGAGAAACACCGGGGAGCTGTTTTTT.

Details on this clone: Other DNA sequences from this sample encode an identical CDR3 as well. The CDR3 spells CASSPVGGGQETQYF. As DNA, the CDR3 is TGTGCCAGCAGCCCCGTTGGCGGAGGACAAGAGACCCAGTACTTC. The rearrangement joins TRBV6-5 to TRBJ2-5, with D maybe TRBD2 (5 bases). The length of the CDR3 is 15 residues. V lost 6 bases, J lost 2 bases, and 16 bases lay in between. Germline CDR1 and CDR2: MNHEY and SVGAGI.

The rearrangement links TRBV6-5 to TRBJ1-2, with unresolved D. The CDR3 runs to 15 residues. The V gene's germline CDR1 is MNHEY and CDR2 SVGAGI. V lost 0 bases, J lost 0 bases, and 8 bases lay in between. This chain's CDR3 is CASSYSAGTNYGYTF. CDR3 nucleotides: TGTGCCAGCAGTTACTCAGCGGGTACTAACTATGGCTACACCTTC.

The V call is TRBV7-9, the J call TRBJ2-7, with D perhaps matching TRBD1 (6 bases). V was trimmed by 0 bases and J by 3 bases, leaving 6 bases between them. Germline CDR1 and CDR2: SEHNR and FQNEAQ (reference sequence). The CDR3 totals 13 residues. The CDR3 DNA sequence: TGTGCCAGCAGCTTAGCAGGGGGCTACGAGCAGTACTTC. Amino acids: CASSLAGGYEQYF.

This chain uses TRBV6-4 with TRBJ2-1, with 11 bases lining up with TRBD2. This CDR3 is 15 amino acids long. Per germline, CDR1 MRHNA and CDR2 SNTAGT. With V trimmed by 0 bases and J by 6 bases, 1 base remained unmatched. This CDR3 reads CASSDSSGGANEQFF. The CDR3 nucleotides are TGTGCCAGCAGTGACTCTAGCGGGGGGGCCAATGAGCAGTTCTTC.

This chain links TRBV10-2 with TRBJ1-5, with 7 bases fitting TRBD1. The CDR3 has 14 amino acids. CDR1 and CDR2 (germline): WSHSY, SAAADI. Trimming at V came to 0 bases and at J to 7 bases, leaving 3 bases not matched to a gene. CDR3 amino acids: CASSESGGGQPQHF. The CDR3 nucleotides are TGCGCCAGCAGTGAGTCAGGGGGCGGGCAGCCCCAGCATTTT.

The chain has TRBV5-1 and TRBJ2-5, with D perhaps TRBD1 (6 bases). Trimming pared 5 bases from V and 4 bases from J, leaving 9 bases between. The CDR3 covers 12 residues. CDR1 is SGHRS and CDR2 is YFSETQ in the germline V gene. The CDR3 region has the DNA TGCGCCAGCAGAGGGGGTCCAGAGACCCAGTACTTC. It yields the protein CASRGGPETQYF.

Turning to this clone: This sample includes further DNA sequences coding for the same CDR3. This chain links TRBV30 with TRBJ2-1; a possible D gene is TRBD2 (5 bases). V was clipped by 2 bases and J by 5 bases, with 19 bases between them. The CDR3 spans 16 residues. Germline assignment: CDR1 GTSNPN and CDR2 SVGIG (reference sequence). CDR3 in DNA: TGTGCCTGGAGTTCTGGGCTAGCCTTAGTCGACAATGAGCAGTTCTTC. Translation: CAWSSGLALVDNEQFF.

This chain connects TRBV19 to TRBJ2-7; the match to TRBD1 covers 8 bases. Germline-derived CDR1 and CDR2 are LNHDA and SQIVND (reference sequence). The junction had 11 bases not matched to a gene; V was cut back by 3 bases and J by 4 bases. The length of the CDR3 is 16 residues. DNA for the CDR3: TGTGCCAGTAGTATTGCAGACAGGGGAAATGCATACGAGCAGTACTTC. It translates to CASSIADRGNAYEQYF.

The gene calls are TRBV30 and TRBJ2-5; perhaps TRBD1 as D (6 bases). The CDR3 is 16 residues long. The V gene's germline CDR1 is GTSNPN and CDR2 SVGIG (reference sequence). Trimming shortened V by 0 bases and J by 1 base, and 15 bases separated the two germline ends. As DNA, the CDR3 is TGTGCCTGGAGTGTATTACAGGGCACCCCCCAAGAGACCCAGTACTTC. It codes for CAWSVLQGTPQETQYF.

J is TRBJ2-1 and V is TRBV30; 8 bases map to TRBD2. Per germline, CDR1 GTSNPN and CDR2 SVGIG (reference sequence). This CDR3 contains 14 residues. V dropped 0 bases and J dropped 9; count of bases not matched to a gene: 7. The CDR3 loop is CAWSVLGAGGEQFF. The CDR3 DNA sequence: TGTGCCTGGAGTGTATTGGGGGCGGGGGGTGAGCAGTTCTTC.

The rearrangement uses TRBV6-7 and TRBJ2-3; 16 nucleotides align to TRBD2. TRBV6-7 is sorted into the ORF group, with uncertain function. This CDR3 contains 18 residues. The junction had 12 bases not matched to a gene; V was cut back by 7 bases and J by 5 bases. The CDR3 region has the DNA TGTGCCAGCATGACGGGACTAGCGGGAGGGGGGGATCAAGATACGCAGTATTTT. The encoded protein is CASMTGLAGGGDQDTQYF.

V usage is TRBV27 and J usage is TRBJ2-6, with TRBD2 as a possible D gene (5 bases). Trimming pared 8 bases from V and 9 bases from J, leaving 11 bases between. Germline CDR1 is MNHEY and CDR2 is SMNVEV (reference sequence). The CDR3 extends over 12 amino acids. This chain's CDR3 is CASRRPNNVLTF. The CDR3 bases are TGTGCCAGCCGGAGGCCCAACAACGTCCTGACTTTC.

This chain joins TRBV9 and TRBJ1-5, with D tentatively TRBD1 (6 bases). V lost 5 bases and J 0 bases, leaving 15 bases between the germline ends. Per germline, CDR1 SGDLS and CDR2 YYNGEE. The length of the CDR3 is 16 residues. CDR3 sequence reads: CASSGGGPSSNQPQHF. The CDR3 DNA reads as TGTGCCAGCAGTGGGGGGGGGCCCAGTAGCAATCAGCCCCAGCATTTT.

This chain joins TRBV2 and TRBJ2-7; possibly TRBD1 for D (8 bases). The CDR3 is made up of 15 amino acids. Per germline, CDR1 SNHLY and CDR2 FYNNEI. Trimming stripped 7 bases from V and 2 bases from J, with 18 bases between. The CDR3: CASTTGGGGTYEQYF. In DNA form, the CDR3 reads TGTGCCAGCACCACAGGGGGGGGAGGGACCTACGAGCAGTACTTC.

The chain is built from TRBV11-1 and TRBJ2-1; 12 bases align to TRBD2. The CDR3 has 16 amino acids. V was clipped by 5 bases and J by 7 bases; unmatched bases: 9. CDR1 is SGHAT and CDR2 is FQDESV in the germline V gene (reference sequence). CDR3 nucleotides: TGTGCCAGCAGCCCCAAGACTAGCGGGAGAAGAAATGAGCAGTTCTTC. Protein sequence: CASSPKTSGRRNEQFF.

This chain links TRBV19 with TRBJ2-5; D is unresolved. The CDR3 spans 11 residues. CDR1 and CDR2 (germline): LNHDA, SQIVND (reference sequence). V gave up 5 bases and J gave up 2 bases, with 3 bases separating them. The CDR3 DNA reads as TGTGCCAGTAGTTTACAAGAGACCCAGTACTTC. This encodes CASSLQETQYF.

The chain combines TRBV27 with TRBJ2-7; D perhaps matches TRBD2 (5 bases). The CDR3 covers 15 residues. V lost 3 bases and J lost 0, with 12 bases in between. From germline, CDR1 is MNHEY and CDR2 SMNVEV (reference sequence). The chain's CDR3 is CASSLFWTASYEQYF. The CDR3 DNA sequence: TGTGCCAGCAGTTTGTTTTGGACTGCCTCCTACGAGCAGTACTTC.

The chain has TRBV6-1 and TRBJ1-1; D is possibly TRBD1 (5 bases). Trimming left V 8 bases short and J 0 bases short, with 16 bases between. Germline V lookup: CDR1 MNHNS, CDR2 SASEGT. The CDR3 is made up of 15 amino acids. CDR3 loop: CASSREGTMNTEAFF. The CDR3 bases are TGTGCCAGCTCCCGGGAGGGGACCATGAACACTGAAGCTTTCTTT.

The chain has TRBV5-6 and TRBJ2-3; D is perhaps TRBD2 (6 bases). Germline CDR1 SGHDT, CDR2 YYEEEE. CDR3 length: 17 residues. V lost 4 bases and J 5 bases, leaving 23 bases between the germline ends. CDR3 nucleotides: TGTGCCAGCAGCGTGGGAGTAGCGGCGTTTCGTCGAGATACGCAGTATTTT. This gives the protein CASSVGVAAFRRDTQYF.

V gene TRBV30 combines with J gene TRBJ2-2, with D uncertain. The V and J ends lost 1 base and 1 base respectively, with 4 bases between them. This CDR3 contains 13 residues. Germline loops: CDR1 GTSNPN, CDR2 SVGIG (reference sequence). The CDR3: CAWSAGNTGELFF. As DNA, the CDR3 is TGTGCCTGGAGTGCAGGGAACACCGGGGAGCTGTTTTTT.

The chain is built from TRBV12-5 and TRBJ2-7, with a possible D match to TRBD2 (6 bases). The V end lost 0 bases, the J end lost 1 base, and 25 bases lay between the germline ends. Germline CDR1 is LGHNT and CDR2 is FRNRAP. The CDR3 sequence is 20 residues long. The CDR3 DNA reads TGTGCTAGTGGTTTGGTAACGCGGGGAGTGAGGCGGGTCGGTTCCTACGAGCAGTACTTC. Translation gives CASGLVTRGVRRVGSYEQYF.

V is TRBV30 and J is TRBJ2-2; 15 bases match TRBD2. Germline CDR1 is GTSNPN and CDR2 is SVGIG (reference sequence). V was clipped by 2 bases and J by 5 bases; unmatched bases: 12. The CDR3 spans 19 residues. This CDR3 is CAWSPTGLAGGPGTGELFF. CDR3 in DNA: TGTGCCTGGAGTCCTACAGGACTAGCGGGAGGGCCGGGTACCGGGGAGCTGTTTTTT.